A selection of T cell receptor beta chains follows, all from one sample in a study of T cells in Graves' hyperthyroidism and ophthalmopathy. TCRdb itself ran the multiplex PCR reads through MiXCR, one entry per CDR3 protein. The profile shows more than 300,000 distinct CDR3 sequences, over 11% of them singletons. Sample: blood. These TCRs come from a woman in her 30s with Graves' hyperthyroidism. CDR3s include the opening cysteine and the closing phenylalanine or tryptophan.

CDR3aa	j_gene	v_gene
CASSESAGSYEQYF	TRBJ2-7	TRBV6-1
CASCPGQGWSPLHF	TRBJ1-6	TRBV28
CASSGQDNSLYEQYF	TRBJ2-7	TRBV7-2
CASSLDVGHKLFF	TRBJ1-4	TRBV11-2
CASSLTLTVSNQPQHF	TRBJ1-5	TRBV28
CASSWTAGGSGEQFF	TRBJ2-1	TRBV5-1
CASSQGDSNEKLFF	TRBJ1-4	TRBV14
CASSGSGTGSKWGTEAFF	TRBJ1-1	TRBV28
CASSIDKTHGRSGELFF	TRBJ2-2	TRBV19
CASVAGAKETQYF	TRBJ2-5	TRBV7-9
CASSGLSNQPQHF	TRBJ1-5	TRBV27
CASTQTGMSYNEQFF	TRBJ2-1	TRBV6-2/TRBV6-3
CASHWSGDTEAFF	TRBJ1-1	TRBV6-2/TRBV6-3
CATTGTGIVSNQPQHF	TRBJ1-5	TRBV19
CASSLGRGVYDYGYTF	TRBJ1-2	TRBV28
CASSFGRRNTEAFF	TRBJ1-1	TRBV12-3/TRBV12-4
CASSDFEQFF	TRBJ2-1	TRBV28
CSARDGISGELFF	TRBJ2-2	TRBV20-1
CSAPDLRGSEGVGGTDTQYF	TRBJ2-3	TRBV20-1
CASSLETGTSGREQYF	TRBJ2-7	TRBV7-6
CASSHGGYNEQFF	TRBJ2-1	TRBV4-1
CASSLWDDTDTQYF	TRBJ2-3	TRBV7-9
CASGFSGGTDTQYF	TRBJ2-3	TRBV19
CALSTRGQPQHF	TRBJ1-5	TRBV30
CASERVSTEAFF	TRBJ1-1	TRBV2
CASSEVGRELRGTQYF	TRBJ2-5	TRBV6-1
CASSLDPGGNGYEQYF	TRBJ2-7	TRBV7-9
CASSLNRDNPSYEQYF	TRBJ2-7	TRBV5-8
CASSSGLANTGELFF	TRBJ2-2	TRBV28
CASSIERESDEQFF	TRBJ2-1	TRBV19
CASTTRDLNNEQFF	TRBJ2-1	TRBV3-1
CATSGGGRLAGEPTDTQYF	TRBJ2-3	TRBV24-1
CASSLWQGRTDTQYF	TRBJ2-3	TRBV11-2
CSASFGGTRYEQYF	TRBJ2-7	TRBV20-1
CASGIGRATGELFF	TRBJ2-2	TRBV2
CASSDTGRSYEQYF	TRBJ2-7	TRBV28
CASRFTGSNVLTF	TRBJ2-6	TRBV12-3/TRBV12-4
CASSFLRQVIYEQYF	TRBJ2-7	TRBV5-6
CASRQTGDGEQYF	TRBJ2-7	TRBV7-9
CASSEFDSGRAVNEQFF	TRBJ2-1	TRBV10-2
CASSSEHGRNTEAFF	TRBJ1-1	TRBV7-9
CASSEEGMVNQPQHF	TRBJ1-5	TRBV2
CASSEQTSGSLDTGELFF	TRBJ2-2	TRBV25-1
CSVGKMGGTGNTIYF	TRBJ1-3	TRBV29-1
CASSGTQVGYTQYF	TRBJ2-3	TRBV7-9
CASSYSSGITGELFF	TRBJ2-2	TRBV11-3